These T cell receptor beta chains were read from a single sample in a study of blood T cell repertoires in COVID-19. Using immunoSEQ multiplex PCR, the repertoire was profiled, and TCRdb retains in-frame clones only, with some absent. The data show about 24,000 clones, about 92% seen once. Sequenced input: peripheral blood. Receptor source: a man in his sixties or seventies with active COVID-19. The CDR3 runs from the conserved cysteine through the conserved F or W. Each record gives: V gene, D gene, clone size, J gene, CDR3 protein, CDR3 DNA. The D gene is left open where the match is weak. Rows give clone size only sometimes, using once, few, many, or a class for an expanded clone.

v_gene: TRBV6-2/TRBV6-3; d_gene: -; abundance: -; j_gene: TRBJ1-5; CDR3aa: CASSYTPGNSNQPQHF; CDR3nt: TGTGCCAGCAGTTACACGCCCGGGAATAGCAATCAGCCCCAGCATTTT
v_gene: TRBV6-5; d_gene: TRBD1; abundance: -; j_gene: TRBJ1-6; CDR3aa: CASKGQGASTPLHF; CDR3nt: TGTGCCAGCAAAGGACAGGGAGCATCGACACCCCTCCACTTT
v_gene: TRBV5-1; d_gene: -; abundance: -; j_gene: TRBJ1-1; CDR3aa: CASSLSPGRNTEAFF; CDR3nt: TGCGCCAGCAGCTTGTCCCCGGGGAGGAACACTGAAGCTTTCTTT
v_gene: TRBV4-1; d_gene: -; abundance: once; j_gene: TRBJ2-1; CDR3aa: CASSNRYNEQFF; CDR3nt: TGCGCCAGCTCTAACCGATACAATGAGCAGTTCTTC
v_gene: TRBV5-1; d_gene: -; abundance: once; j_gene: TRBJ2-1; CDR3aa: CASSLITGSSYNEQFF; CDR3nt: TGCGCCAGCAGCTTGATTACGGGAAGCTCCTACAATGAGCAGTTCTTC
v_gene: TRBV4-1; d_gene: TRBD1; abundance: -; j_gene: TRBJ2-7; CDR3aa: CASSQASGQNYEQYF; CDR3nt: TGCGCCAGCAGCCAAGCGTCGGGACAGAACTACGAGCAGTACTTC
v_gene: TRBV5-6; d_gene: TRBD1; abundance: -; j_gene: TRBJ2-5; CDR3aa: CASSTLQGAGETQYF; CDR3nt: TGTGCCAGCAGCACGCTTCAGGGGGCCGGAGAGACCCAGTACTTC
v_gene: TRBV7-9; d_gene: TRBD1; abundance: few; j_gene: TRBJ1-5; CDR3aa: CASSLGQGAREPQHF; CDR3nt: TGTGCCAGCAGCTTAGGGCAGGGGGCTAGGGAGCCCCAGCATTTT
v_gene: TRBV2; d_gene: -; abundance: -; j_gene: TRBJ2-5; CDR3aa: CASSTQGRQETQYF; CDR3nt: TGTGCCAGCAGTACCCAGGGGCGACAAGAGACCCAGTACTTC
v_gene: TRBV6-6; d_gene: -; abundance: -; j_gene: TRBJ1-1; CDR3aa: CASSYDRITEAFF; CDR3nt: TGTGCCAGCAGTTACGACAGGATAACTGAAGCTTTCTTT
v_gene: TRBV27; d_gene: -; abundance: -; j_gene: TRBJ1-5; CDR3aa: CASSTRGRQPQHF; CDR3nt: TGTGCCAGCAGCACCAGGGGCCGGCAGCCCCAGCATTTT
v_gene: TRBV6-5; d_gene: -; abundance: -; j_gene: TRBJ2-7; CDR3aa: CATARRGTHEQYF; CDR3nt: TGTGCCACCGCCCGCCGAGGTACCCACGAGCAGTACTTC
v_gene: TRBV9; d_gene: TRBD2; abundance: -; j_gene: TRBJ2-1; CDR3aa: CASSVQAGDYNEQFF; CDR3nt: TGTGCCAGCAGCGTACAAGCGGGAGATTATAATGAGCAGTTCTTC
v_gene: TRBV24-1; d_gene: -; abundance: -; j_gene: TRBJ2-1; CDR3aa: CAPTIDRRNEQFF; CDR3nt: TGTGCCCCTACAATTGACAGGCGGAATGAGCAGTTCTTC
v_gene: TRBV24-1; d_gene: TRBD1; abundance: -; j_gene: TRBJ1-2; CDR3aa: CATSDQTGSYGYTF; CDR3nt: TGTGCCACCAGTGATCAGACAGGGAGCTATGGCTACACCTTC
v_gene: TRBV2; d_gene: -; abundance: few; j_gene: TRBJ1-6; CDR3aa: CASSVGQGNSPLHF; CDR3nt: TGTGCCAGCAGTGTGGGTCAGGGGAATTCACCCCTCCACTTT
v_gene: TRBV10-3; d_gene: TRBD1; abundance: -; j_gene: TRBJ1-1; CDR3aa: CAISESGQGVDTEAFF; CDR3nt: TGTGCCATCAGTGAGTCGGGACAGGGGGTAGATACTGAAGCTTTCTTT
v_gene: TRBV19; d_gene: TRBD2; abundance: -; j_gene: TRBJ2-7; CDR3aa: CASSSGRTDYEQYF; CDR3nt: TGTGCCAGTAGTAGCGGGAGGACGGACTACGAGCAGTACTTC
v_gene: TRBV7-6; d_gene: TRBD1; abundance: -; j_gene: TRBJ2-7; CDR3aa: CASSLGTGGSSYEQYF; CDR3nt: TGTGCCAGCAGCTTAGGTACAGGGGGTAGCTCCTACGAGCAGTACTTC
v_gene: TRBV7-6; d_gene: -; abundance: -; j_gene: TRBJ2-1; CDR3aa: CASSLVGQLYMVHNEQFF; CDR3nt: TGTGCCAGCAGCTTAGTTGGGCAGCTTTACATGGTTCACAATGAGCAGTTCTTC
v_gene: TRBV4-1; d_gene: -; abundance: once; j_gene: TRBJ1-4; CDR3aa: CASSQTGTRNEKLFF; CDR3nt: TGCGCCAGCAGCCAGACCGGGACTCGTAATGAAAAACTGTTTTTT
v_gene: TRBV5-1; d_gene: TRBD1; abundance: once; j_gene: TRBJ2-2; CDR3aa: CASSMGQRSNTGELFF; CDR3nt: TGCGCCAGCAGCATGGGACAGAGAAGTAACACCGGGGAGCTGTTTTTT
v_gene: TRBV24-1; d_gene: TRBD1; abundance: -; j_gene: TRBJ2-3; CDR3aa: CATGTGLADTQYF; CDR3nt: TGTGCCACCGGGACAGGGCTCGCAGATACGCAGTATTTT
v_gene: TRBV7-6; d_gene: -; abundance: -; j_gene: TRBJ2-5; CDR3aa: CASSLSGALAGETQYF; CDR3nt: TGTGCCAGCAGCTTAAGCGGAGCCTTAGCTGGGGAGACCCAGTACTTC
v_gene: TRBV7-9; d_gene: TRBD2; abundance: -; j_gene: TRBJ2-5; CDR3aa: CASGSGTSGRLETQYF; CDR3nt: TGTGCCAGCGGCTCCGGGACTAGCGGGAGGCTGGAGACCCAGTACTTC
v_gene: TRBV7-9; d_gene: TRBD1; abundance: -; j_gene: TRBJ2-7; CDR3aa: CASSRYRDRVALEQYF; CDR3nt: TGTGCCAGCAGCAGATACCGGGACAGGGTGGCTCTCGAGCAGTACTTC
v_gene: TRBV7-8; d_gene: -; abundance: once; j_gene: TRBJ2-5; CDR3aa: CASSFNRETQYF; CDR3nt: TGTGCCAGCAGCTTTAATCGGGAGACCCAGTACTTC
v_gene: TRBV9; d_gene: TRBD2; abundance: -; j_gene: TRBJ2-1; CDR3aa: CASSSRGGGYNEQFF; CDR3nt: TGTGCCAGCAGCTCCCGGGGGGGCGGGTACAATGAGCAGTTCTTC
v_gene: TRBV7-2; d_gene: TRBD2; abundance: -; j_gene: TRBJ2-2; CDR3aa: CASSAGRTSGNTGELFF; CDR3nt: TGTGCCAGCAGCGCCGGGCGGACTAGCGGTAACACCGGGGAGCTGTTTTTT
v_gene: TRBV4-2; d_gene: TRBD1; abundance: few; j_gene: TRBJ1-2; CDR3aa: CASSQLGQYSGYTF; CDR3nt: TGTGCCAGCAGCCAACTGGGACAGTATAGTGGCTACACCTTC
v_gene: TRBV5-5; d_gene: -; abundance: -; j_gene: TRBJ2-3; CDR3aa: CASSPRTLNPSTDTQYF; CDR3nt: TGTGCCAGCAGCCCCAGGACTTTAAATCCTAGCACAGATACGCAGTATTTT
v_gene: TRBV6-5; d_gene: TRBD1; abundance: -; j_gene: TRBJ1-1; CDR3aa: CASSSDRGGTEAFF; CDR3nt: TGTGCCAGCAGTTCGGACAGGGGCGGCACTGAAGCTTTCTTT
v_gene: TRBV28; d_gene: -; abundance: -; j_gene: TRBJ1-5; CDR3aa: CASSLGPLSNQPQHF; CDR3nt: TGTGCCAGCAGTTTAGGGCCTCTTAGCAATCAGCCCCAGCATTTT
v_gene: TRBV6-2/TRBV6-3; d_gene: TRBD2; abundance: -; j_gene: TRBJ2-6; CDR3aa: CASSYSRLAGALSGANVLTF; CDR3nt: TGTGCCAGCAGTTACTCGAGACTAGCGGGAGCACTCTCTGGGGCCAACGTCCTGACTTTC
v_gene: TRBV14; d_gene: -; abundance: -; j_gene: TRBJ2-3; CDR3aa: CASSQRWSGPNVDTQYF; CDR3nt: TGTGCCAGCAGCCAACGTTGGAGCGGACCTAACGTAGATACGCAGTATTTT
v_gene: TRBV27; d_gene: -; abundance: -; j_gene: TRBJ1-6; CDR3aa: CASSLLGASYNSPLHF; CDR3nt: TGTGCCAGCAGTTTATTGGGGGCCTCCTATAATTCACCCCTCCACTTT
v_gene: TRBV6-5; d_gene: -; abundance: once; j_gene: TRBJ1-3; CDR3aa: CASSSGGTGNTIYF; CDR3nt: TGTGCCAGCAGCTCGGGGGGGACTGGAAACACCATATATTTT
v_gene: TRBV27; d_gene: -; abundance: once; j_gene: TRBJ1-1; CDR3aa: CASSRGWSTEAFF; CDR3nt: TGTGCCAGCAGTCGGGGTTGGAGCACTGAAGCTTTCTTT
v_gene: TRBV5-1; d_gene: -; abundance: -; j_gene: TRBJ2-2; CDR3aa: CASSPTFYTGELFF; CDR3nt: TGCGCCAGCAGCCCGACATTCTACACCGGGGAGCTGTTTTTT
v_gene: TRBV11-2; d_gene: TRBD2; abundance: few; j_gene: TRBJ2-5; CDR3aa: CASSLMAGGPQETQYF; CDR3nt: TGTGCCAGCAGCTTAATGGCGGGGGGACCTCAAGAGACCCAGTACTTC
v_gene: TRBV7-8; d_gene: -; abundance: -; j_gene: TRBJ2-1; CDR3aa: CASSSRPTSPLYNEQFF; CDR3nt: TGTGCCAGCAGCTCACGACCCACTAGTCCCCTCTACAATGAGCAGTTCTTC
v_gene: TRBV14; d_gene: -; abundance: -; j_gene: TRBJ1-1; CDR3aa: CASSLEVGGKLEAFF; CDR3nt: TGTGCCAGCAGCCTCGAGGTCGGCGGGAAACTAGAAGCTTTCTTT
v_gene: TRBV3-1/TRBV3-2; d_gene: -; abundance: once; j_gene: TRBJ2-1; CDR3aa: CASQRGGEQFF; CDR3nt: TGTGCCAGCCAGAGGGGGGGTGAGCAGTTCTTC
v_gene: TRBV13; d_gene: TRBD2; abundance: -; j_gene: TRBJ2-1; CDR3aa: CASSLSGRLREQFF; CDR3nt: TGTGCCAGCAGCCTAAGCGGGAGGCTTAGGGAGCAGTTCTTC
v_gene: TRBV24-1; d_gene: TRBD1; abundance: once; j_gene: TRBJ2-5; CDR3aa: CATQGVRQETQYF; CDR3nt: TGTGCCACCCAGGGGGTTCGGCAAGAGACCCAGTACTTC
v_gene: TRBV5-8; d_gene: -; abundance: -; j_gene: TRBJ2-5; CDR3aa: CASSFMGGIGETQYF; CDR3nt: TGTGCCAGCAGCTTTATGGGCGGGATTGGGGAGACCCAGTACTTC
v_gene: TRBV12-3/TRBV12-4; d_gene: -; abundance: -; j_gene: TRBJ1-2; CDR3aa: CASRGQNYGYTF; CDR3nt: TGTGCCAGCAGAGGACAGAACTATGGCTACACCTTC
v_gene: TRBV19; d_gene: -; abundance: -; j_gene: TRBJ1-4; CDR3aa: CASSTGGGSTNEKLFF; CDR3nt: TGTGCCAGTAGCACTGGCGGGGGCTCAACTAATGAAAAACTGTTTTTT
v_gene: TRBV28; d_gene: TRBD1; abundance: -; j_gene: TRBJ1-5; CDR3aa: CASSYGTDSSNQPQHF; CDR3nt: TGTGCCAGCAGTTACGGGACAGATTCTAGCAATCAGCCCCAGCATTTT
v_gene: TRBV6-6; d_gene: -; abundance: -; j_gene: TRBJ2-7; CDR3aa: CASSPGSGKVLSYEQYF; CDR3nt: TGTGCCAGCAGTCCCGGATCGGGGAAGGTTTTATCCTACGAGCAGTACTTC
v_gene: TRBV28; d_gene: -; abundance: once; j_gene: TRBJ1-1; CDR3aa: CASSLFQVRYARRAFF; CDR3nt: TGTGCCAGCAGTTTATTCCAGGTCAGATATGCGAGACGAGCTTTCTTT
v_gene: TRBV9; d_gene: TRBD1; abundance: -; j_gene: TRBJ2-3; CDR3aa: CASSAGPRGDTQYF; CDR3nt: TGTGCCAGCAGCGCGGGGCCCAGGGGGGATACGCAGTATTTT
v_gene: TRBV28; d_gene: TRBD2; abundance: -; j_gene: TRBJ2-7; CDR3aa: CASSFWSGGVNSYEQYF; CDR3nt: TGTGCCAGCAGTTTTTGGTCGGGAGGTGTAAACTCCTACGAGCAGTACTTC